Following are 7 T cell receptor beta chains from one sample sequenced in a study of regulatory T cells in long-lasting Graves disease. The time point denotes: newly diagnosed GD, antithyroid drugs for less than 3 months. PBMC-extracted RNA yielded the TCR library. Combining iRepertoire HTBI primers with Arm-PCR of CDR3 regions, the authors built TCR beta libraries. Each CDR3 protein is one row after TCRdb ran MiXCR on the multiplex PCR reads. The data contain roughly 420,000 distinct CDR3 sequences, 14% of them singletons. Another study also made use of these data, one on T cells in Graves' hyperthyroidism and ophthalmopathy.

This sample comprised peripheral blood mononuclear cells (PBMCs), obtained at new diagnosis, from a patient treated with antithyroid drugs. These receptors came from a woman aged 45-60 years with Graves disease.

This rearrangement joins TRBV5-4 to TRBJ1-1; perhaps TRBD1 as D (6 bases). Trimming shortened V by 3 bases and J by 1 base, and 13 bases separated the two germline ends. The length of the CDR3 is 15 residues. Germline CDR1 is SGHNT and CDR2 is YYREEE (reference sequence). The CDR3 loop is CASSSDDRRNTEAFF. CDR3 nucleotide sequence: TGTGCCAGCAGCTCTGATGACAGGAGGAACACTGAAGCTTTCTTT.

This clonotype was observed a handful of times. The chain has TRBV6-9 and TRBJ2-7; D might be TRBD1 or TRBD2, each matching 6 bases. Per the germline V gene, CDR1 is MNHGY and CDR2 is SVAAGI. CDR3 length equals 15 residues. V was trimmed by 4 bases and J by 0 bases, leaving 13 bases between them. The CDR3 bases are TGTGCCAGCAGTTGGGGGGACAACCCCTCCTACGAGCAGTACTTC. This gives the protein CASSWGDNPSYEQYF.

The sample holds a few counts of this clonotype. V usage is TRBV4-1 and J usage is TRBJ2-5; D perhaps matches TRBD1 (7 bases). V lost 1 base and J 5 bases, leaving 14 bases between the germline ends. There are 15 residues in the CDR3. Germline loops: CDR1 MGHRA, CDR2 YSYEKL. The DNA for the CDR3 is TGCGCCAGCAGCCAAGGTCCAGGGGGGAAGGAGACCCAGTACTTC. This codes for CASSQGPGGKETQYF.

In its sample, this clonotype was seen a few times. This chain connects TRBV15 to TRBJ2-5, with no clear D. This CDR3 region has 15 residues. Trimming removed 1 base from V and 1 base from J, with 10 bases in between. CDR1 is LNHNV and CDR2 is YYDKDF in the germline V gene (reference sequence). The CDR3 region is CATSRGQVIQETQYF. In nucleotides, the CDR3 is TGTGCCACCAGCAGAGGTCAGGTCATCCAAGAGACCCAGTACTTC.

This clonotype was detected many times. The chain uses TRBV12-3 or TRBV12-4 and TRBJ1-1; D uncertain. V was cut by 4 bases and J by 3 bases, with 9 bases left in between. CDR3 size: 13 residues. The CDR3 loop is CASSWSRYTEAFF. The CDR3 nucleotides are TGTGCCAGCAGTTGGAGTAGGTACACTGAAGCTTTCTTT.

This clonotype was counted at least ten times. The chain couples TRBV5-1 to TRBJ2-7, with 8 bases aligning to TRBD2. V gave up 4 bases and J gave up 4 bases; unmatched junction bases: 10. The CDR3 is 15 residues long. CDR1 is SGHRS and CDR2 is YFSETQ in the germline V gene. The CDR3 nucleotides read TGCGCCAGCAGCGCCGGGACTAGAAGACCGTACGAGCAGTACTTC. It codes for CASSAGTRRPYEQYF.

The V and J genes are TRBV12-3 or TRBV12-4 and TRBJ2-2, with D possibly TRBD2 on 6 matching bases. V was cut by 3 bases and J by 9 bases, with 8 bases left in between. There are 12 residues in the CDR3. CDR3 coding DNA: TGTGCCAGCAGTTTCCGGGGGTGGGAGCTGTTTTTT. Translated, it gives CASSFRGWELFF.